A single sample is the source of the 2 T cell receptor beta chains below, sequenced in a study of blood T cell repertoires in COVID-19. Using immunoSEQ multiplex PCR, the repertoire was profiled, and TCRdb retains in-frame clones only, with some absent. The sample carries roughly 80,000 clones, roughly four fifths recorded once. The specimen sequenced was peripheral blood. These receptors came from a human donor in a cohort sampled during active COVID-19.

The V gene is TRBV7-9, the J gene TRBJ2-3; D is unclear. CDR1 is SEHNR, CDR2 FQNEAQ, per germline (reference sequence). Trimming left V 1 base short and J 0 bases short, with 8 bases between. The CDR3 consists of 15 residues. CDR3 loop: CASSLVTSSTDTQYF. The CDR3 nucleotides read TGTGCCAGCAGCTTAGTAACTTCTAGCACAGATACGCAGTATTTT. The complete variable domain, with remaining parts taken from reference TRBV7-9 and TRBJ2-3, reads DTGVSQNPRHKITKRGQNVTFRCDPISEHNRLYWYRQTLGQGPEFLTYFQNEAQLEKSRLLSDRFSAERPKGSFSTLEIQRTEQGDSAMYLCASSLVTSSTDTQYFGPGTRLTVL.

This chain joins TRBV19 and TRBJ1-2, with 7 bases lining up with TRBD1. CDR1 and CDR2 (germline): LNHDA, SQIVND (reference sequence). The CDR3 totals 12 residues. V lost 8 bases, J lost 8 bases, and 8 bases stayed unmatched. The CDR3 region has the DNA TGTGCCAGTCATACAGGGGTCTTCGGCTACACCTTC. Translation gives CASHTGVFGYTF.